This entry concerns a single T cell receptor beta chain. Its antigen is still unknown. The sample originates from a study of T cell responses to AZD1222 COVID-19 vaccine. At the level of the study: Pooled in the analysis were second doses at about 4 or about 12 weeks.

CDR1 SGHAT and CDR2 FQNNGV come from the germline V gene. This CDR3 has 14 residues. V lost 0 bases, J lost 5 bases, and 10 bases lay in between. Sequenced by immunoSEQ multiplex PCR; TCRdb stores in-frame clones only, minus some. The data contain roughly 160,000 clones, around nine tenths of them singletons. Study outcomes and limitations: Nearly half of spike-specific TCRs reportedly target variant regions that are unmutated in the B.1.351 and B.1.1.7 variants.

The chain is built from TRBV11-2 and TRBJ1-2, with unresolved D. Sequenced material: peripheral blood, taken on day 0 of AZD1222 vaccination. The receptor was derived from an adult in good health. The CDR3 protein is CASSLDMVSYGYTF. The CDR3 coding sequence is TGTGCCAGCAGCTTAGATATGGTTTCTTATGGCTACACCTTC.